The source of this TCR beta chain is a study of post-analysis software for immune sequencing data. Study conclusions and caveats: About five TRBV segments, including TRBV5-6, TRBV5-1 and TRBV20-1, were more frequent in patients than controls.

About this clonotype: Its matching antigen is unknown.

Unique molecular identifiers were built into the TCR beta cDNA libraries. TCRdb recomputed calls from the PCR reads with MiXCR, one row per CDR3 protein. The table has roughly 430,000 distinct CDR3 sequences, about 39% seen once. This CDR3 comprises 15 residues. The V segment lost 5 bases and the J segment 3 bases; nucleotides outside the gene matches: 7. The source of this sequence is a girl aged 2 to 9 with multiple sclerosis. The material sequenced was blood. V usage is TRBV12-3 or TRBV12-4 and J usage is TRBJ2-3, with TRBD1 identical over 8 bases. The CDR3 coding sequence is TGTGCCAGCAGTCGGGACAGGTTGAAGACAGATACGCAGTATTTT. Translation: CASSRDRLKTDTQYF.